Listed here is a single TCR beta chain. The antigen remains undetermined. Using immunoSEQ multiplex PCR, the repertoire was profiled, and TCRdb retains in-frame clones only, with some absent. The sample comprises about 90,000 clones, about 90% of which are singletons, and roughly 5.3% rests with the top ten. The sample comes from a study of identifying expanded T cells in peripheral blood. General study findings and limits: Differentially abundant clones: around 1.1 between replicates, 16.4 at 2 to 3 weeks, approximately 19 at four. Variance in clone template counts between roughly two-week samples significantly increased with total template count across all healthy donors.

This CDR3 contains 14 residues. The ends were cut back, 2 bases at V and 10 bases at J, with 12 bases in the middle. Germline values: CDR1 MNHEY, CDR2 SVGAGI. During the collection period, no donor immune events like infections were recorded. This clonotype was sampled from a person between 18 and 69 years old in good health. Sequences were obtained from blood. The J gene is TRBJ1-6, the V gene TRBV6-5, with a weak D call TRBD1 (5 bases). CDR3 loop: CASSYMGGGSPLHF. The CDR3 region has the DNA TGTGCCAGCAGTTACATGGGGGGAGGATCACCCCTCCACTTT.